The rows below give T cell receptor beta chains drawn from one sample of a study of T cell responses to AZD1222 COVID-19 vaccine. Repertoires were generated with immunoSEQ multiplex PCR, while TCRdb's copy carries only in-frame clones and drops some. This sample has 130,000 to 150,000 clones, with around 91% found just once. Source: peripheral blood, taken on day 0 of AZD1222 vaccination. These receptors were collected from an adult in good health. Each CDR3 is given with its conserved first and last residue.

>TRBJ2-1|TRBV6-5
CASSRDHYNEQFF
>TRBJ2-3|TRBV6-5
CAVTSGVTDTQYF
>TRBJ1-2|TRBV6-1
CASSEMNYGYTF
>TRBJ1-2|TRBV2
CASSEEQDWSSGYTF
>TRBJ2-1|TRBV14
CASSRSLISGYNEQFF
>TRBJ2-5|TRBV5-4
CASSLRAAQETQYF
>TRBJ1-2|TRBV19
CASVGQGGYGYTF
>TRBJ1-1|TRBV28
CASSPDGPTGYDTEAFF
>TRBJ2-1|TRBV4-2
CASSPKKASGKSSYNEQFF
>TRBJ1-2|TRBV5-4
CASSLSSGTAYGYTF
>TRBJ1-2|TRBV19
CASIGSSYGYTF
>TRBJ1-4|TRBV19
CASSIVPRRGRVGEKLFF
>TRBJ1-6|TRBV14
CASSREGSVVNSPLHF
>TRBJ1-2|TRBV18
CASSPGLGTGYTF
>TRBJ2-1|TRBV7-9
CASRGAEATREQFF
>TRBJ1-4|TRBV6-5
CASSPERLYPRKLFF
>TRBJ1-3|TRBV11-3
CASSRTTGNTIYF
>TRBJ1-4|TRBV28
CASSQQGASTNEKLFF
>TRBJ2-1|TRBV20-1
CSAREYNEQFF
>TRBJ2-5|TRBV24-1
CATSDGVGTGGGETQYF
>TRBJ2-2|TRBV28
CASRQSGRGNTGELFF
>TRBJ2-1|TRBV30
CAWSGIQNGSGLLKAYNEQFF
>TRBJ1-1|TRBV11-2
CASSLAGGNTEAFF
>TRBJ1-3|TRBV30
CAWSRDSSGNTIYF
>TRBJ1-6|TRBV5-5
CASSFEAGMSNSPLHF
>TRBJ1-5|TRBV6-5
CASRETPYSNQPQHF
>TRBJ1-1|TRBV14
CASSSGWGNTEAFF
>TRBJ2-1|TRBV6-5
CASTRLAGVMGEQFF
>TRBJ1-1|TRBV30
CAWHDIWGTEAFF
>TRBJ2-7|TRBV28
CASSPTSGSLYEQYF
>TRBJ1-5|TRBV23-1
CASQGRDDPQHF
>TRBJ2-5|TRBV12-3/TRBV12-4
CASSSPKETQYF
>TRBJ1-2|TRBV2
CASTEDRGGYTF
>TRBJ1-2|TRBV7-6
CASSLGAGLKDGYTF
>TRBJ2-5|TRBV12-5
CASGLVLIPRQGQETQYF
>TRBJ1-3|TRBV19
CASREGPPLGNTIYF
>TRBJ2-4|TRBV19
CASRFLTGTGNIQYF
>TRBJ2-1|TRBV7-2
CASSLSSGRESWDNEQFF
>TRBJ2-5|TRBV5-1
CASSLAVGLSGSGGETQYF